This TCR beta chain was found in a study of graft-versus-host responses after intestinal transplantation. Only in-frame clones appear in the TCRdb table, and some are missing; sequencing was by immunoSEQ multiplex PCR. The sample records some 8,000 clones, about 97% being singletons. The CDR3 sequence is 13 residues long. Germline V gene sequence: CDR1 LNHDA, CDR2 SQIVND (reference sequence). V gave up 3 bases and J gave up 6 bases, with 11 bases separating them. The source material was PBMCs, sampled 23 days after intestinal transplant. The chain recombines TRBV19 with TRBJ1-2; D unclear. This TCR derives from a human patient who received an intestinal transplant, so some T cells may come from the graft donor. The CDR3 coding sequence is TGTGCCAGTAGTATTTCTACACCCAATGGCTACACCTTC. Residues: CASSISTPNGYTF.